The present TCR beta chain was sequenced within a study of blood T cell repertoires in COVID-19. Study context: There were acute and convalescent COVID-19 samples, and they came from the United States, Italy and Spain.

Sequencing used immunoSEQ multiplex PCR; TCRdb keeps in-frame clones, though not all of them. The sample holds about 200,000 clones, about 88% seen once. This CDR3 spans 14 amino acids. The germline CDR1 and CDR2 sequences are LGHDT and YNNKEL (reference sequence). Trimming stripped 2 bases from V and 5 bases from J, with 10 bases between. This TCR was sampled from a man younger than 35 with active or convalescent COVID-19. The rearrangement uses TRBV3-1 (or the pseudogene TRBV3-2) and TRBJ1-5; D may be TRBD1 (6 bases). The specimen sequenced was peripheral blood. CDR3 protein: CASSQRGAHQPQHF. CDR3 bases: TGTGCCAGCAGCCAACGGGGGGCCCATCAGCCCCAGCATTTT.